The 9 T cell receptor beta chains below all came from one sample that was sequenced in a study of tumor and adjacent non-tumor tissue in lung cancer. The template was RNA from unsorted bulk tissue. The normal lung tissue was taken more than 3 cm from the tumor edge. A modified ARM-PCR protocol with three rounds of nested PCR amplified TCRbeta. In TCRdb, the multiplex PCR reads were re-called with MiXCR into one record per CDR3 protein. This table holds 80,000 to 130,000 distinct CDR3 sequences, more than 55% found once. The specimen sequenced was distant non-tumor lung tissue. The receptors derive from a young man with non-small cell lung cancer.

A few counts support this clonotype. Possible read error: a much larger clone is one base away. The chain has TRBV6-1 and TRBJ2-7; possible D gene TRBD1, 7 bases. The CDR3 loop spans 15 amino acids. The germline CDR1 and CDR2 sequences are MNHNS and SASEGT. Here the CDR3 reads CATSEARDSSYEQYF. CDR3 bases: TGTGCCACCAGTGAAGCGCGGGACAGCTCCTACGAGCAGTACTTC.

This chain connects TRBV19 to TRBJ2-3, with TRBD2 matching over 10 bases. V lost 8 bases and J lost 5; bases outside the gene matches: 7. The germline V gene encodes CDR1 LNHDA and CDR2 SQIVND (reference sequence). This CDR3 is built from 14 residues. The CDR3, as DNA: TGTGCCAGTGGGTTCTGGACTAGCGGAGATACGCAGTATTTT. Protein product: CASGFWTSGDTQYF.

A word on this clonotype: Since a much larger clone is just one base distant, this may be a read error. The rearrangement links TRBV4-2 to TRBJ2-7; the D is unclear. The CDR3 has 13 residues. Germline-derived CDR1 and CDR2 are LGHNA and YNFKEQ. The germline V and J ends were trimmed by 4 bases and 8 bases, with 15 bases remaining between them. DNA of the CDR3: TGTGCCAGCAGCCGAGATGGTCAGGTGAAGCAGTACTTC. The encoded protein is CASSRDGQVKQYF.

The V and J genes are TRBV5-1 and TRBJ1-2; D ambiguous. The germline V gene has CDR1 SGHRS and CDR2 YFSETQ. The CDR3 totals 14 residues. V was cut by 4 bases and J by 7 bases, with 17 bases left in between. CDR3 sequence reads: CASSADGGWAGYTF. Written as DNA, the CDR3 is TGCGCCAGCAGCGCGGATGGCGGGTGGGCTGGCTACACCTTC.

As concerns this clonotype: Without the conserved terminal phenylalanine or tryptophan, this CDR3 likely stems from a read error. V is TRBV20-1 and J is TRBJ2-6; D unclear. This CDR3 is built from 15 residues. From germline, CDR1 is DFQATT and CDR2 SNEGSKA (reference sequence). For the CDR3, the DNA is TGTAGTGCTAGAGATGAGACTTCTGGGGTCAACGTCCTGACTCTC. Amino acid sequence: CSARDETSGVNVLTL.

Regarding this clonotype: The junction departs from the called germline gene at one end, perhaps through a read error. This rearrangement joins TRBV4-3 to TRBJ2-2; tentatively, D is TRBD1 or TRBD2 (5 bases each). Per the germline V gene, CDR1 is LGHNA and CDR2 is YSLEER. The CDR3 contains 15 residues. This CDR3 reads CASSQDRVTAGELFF. The CDR3 bases are TGCGCCAGCAGCCAAGACAGGGTTACCGCCGGGGAACTGTTTTTT.

The chain employs TRBV11-2 and TRBJ2-1; 11 bases agree with TRBD2. The ends lost 1 base at V and 10 bases at J; junction bases unmatched: 3. Germline V gives CDR1 SGHAT, CDR2 FQNNGV. CDR3 size: 14 residues. The CDR3 sequence is CASSLGSGGGEQFF. The DNA for the CDR3 is TGTGCCAGCAGCTTAGGTAGCGGGGGGGGGGAGCAGTTCTTC. Complete variable domain (other parts from reference TRBV11-2 and TRBJ2-1): EAGVAQSPRYKIIEKRQSVAFWCNPISGHATLYWYQQILGQGPKLLIQFQNNGVVDDSQLPKDRFSAERLKGVDSTLKIQPAKLEDSAVYLCASSLGSGGGEQFFGPGTRLTVL.

The chain recombines TRBV20-1 with TRBJ2-5; 10 nucleotides align to TRBD2. The CDR3 consists of 14 residues. The V segment lost 0 bases and the J segment 6 bases; nucleotides outside the gene matches: 4. Germline-derived CDR1 and CDR2 are DFQATT and SNEGSKA (reference sequence). The CDR3 is CSARDIAGGKTQYF. In nucleotides, the CDR3 is TGCAGTGCTAGAGATATAGCGGGAGGTAAGACCCAGTACTTC.

Worth noting for this clonotype: The junction and the germline gene differ at one end; a read error may be behind it. V is TRBV4-2 and J is TRBJ2-1, with TRBD2 matching 7 bases. The CDR3 has 16 residues. The germline CDR1 and CDR2 sequences are LGHNA and YNFKEQ. The CDR3 DNA sequence: TGTGCCAGCAGCCTCCTAGCGGATTTGGGATACAATGAGGAGTTCTTC. This gives the protein CASSLLADLGYNEEFF.